Presented here are 19 T cell receptor beta chains from one specimen sequenced in a study of shared clonotypes between healthy human individuals. Sequencing used immunoSEQ multiplex PCR; TCRdb keeps in-frame clones, though not all of them. The sample comprises roughly 2 million clones, roughly 95% of which are singletons, and 0.1% to 0.15% rests with the top ten. Sequencing used naive CD4+ T cells sorted from blood. Described subset: CD45RA+ positively selected. All receptors come from a man aged 18-30 years in good health.

V usage is TRBV11-2 and J usage is TRBJ2-3; unclear D gene. V shed 5 bases and J shed 6 bases, with 6 bases lying between them. The CDR3 loop spans 11 amino acids. Germline assignment: CDR1 SGHAT and CDR2 FQNNGV. The CDR3 reads CASSPHDTQYF. The CDR3 DNA sequence: TGTGCCAGCAGCCCTCACGATACGCAGTATTTT.

The rearrangement uses TRBV15 and TRBJ2-3; 7 bases are shared with TRBD2. V lost 4 bases to trimming and J lost 4 bases; unmatched junction nucleotides: 11. The CDR3 consists of 16 residues. Germline loops: CDR1 LNHNV, CDR2 YYDKDF (reference sequence). The CDR3 nucleotides are TGTGCCACCAGCACCGTTCGGCGGGAGCTCCCAGATACGCAGTATTTT. This encodes CATSTVRRELPDTQYF.

The chain has TRBV11-2 and TRBJ2-7, with 12 bases aligning to TRBD2. CDR3 length: 15 amino acids. The V segment lost 4 bases and the J segment 4 bases; nucleotides outside the gene matches: 5. Germline values: CDR1 SGHAT, CDR2 FQNNGV. The CDR3 region is CASSSLAGGFYEQYF. The CDR3 region has the DNA TGTGCCAGCAGCTCGCTAGCGGGGGGGTTTTACGAGCAGTACTTC.

The V and J genes are TRBV25-1 and TRBJ1-5; TRBD1 might be the D (6 bases). V was clipped by 1 base and J by 0 bases, with 16 bases between them. This CDR3 contains 18 residues. Germline V gene sequence: CDR1 MGHDK, CDR2 SYGVNS. CDR3 sequence reads: CASSESGAGAYSNQPQHF. In DNA, the CDR3 is TGTGCCAGCAGTGAATCCGGGGCAGGGGCCTATAGCAATCAGCCCCAGCATTTT.

The gene calls are TRBV7-2 and TRBJ1-5; 12 bases are shared with TRBD1. From germline, CDR1 is SGHTA and CDR2 FQGNSA. After removal of 6 bases from V and 6 bases from J, the junction contained 3 bases not matched to a gene. This CDR3 is built from 14 residues. DNA for the CDR3: TGTGCCAGCAGTTGGGACAGGGGGCTTCAGCCCCAGCATTTT. Its protein is CASSWDRGLQPQHF. The full variable domain, in which reference TRBV7-2 and TRBJ1-5 provide the parts outside the CDR3, is GAGVSQSPSNKVTEKGKDVELRCDPISGHTALYWYRQSLGQGLEFLIYFQGNSAPDKSGLPSDRFSAERTGGSVSTLTIQRTQQEDSAVYLCASSWDRGLQPQHFGDGTRLSIL.

The chain is built from TRBV7-8 and TRBJ2-2; D remains unclear. With 1 base removed from V and 5 bases from J, the gap between germline ends came to 8 bases. The CDR3 is 14 residues long. Per the germline V gene, CDR1 is SGHVS and CDR2 is FQNEAQ. For the CDR3, the DNA is TGTGCCAGCAGCTTAGTCAACCCTACCGGGGAGCTGTTTTTT. Its translation is CASSLVNPTGELFF. The full variable domain, in which reference TRBV7-8 and TRBJ2-2 provide the parts outside the CDR3, is GAGVSQSPRYKVAKRGQDVALRCDPISGHVSLFWYQQALGQGPEFLTYFQNEAQLDKSGLPSDRFFAERPEGSVSTLKIQRTQQEDSAVYLCASSLVNPTGELFFGEGSRLTVL.

V usage is TRBV28 and J usage is TRBJ1-2; a possible D gene is TRBD1 (5 bases). Trimming removed 5 bases from V and 4 bases from J, with 14 bases in between. The CDR3 covers 14 residues. Germline V gene sequence: CDR1 MDHEN, CDR2 SYDVKM. CDR3 DNA: TGTGCCAGCAGTATTCAACAGGAGTCCTATGGCTACACCTTC. This codes for CASSIQQESYGYTF.

This clone has a single count. Other DNA sequences in this specimen translate into the identical CDR3. The chain employs TRBV11-2 and TRBJ2-1; 7 positions match TRBD1. In germline, CDR1 is SGHAT, CDR2 FQNNGV. V lost 2 bases and J lost 1; bases outside the gene matches: 2. The CDR3 contains 15 residues. The CDR3 sequence is CASSLSGGSYNEQFF. Here the CDR3 DNA reads TGTGCCAGCAGCTTATCAGGGGGTTCCTACAATGAGCAGTTCTTC.

The chain couples TRBV5-1 to TRBJ2-5, with D unresolved. CDR1 and CDR2 (germline): SGHRS, YFSETQ. The germline V and J ends were trimmed by 2 bases and 5 bases, with 13 bases remaining between them. This CDR3 has 14 amino acids. The CDR3 sequence is CASSLQTGGETQYF. The CDR3 DNA follows: TGCGCCAGCAGCTTACAGACCGGTGGGGAGACCCAGTACTTC.

The chain is built from TRBV28 and TRBJ1-2; D is ambiguous. Germline CDR1 reads MDHEN; CDR2 reads SYDVKM. V lost 6 bases to trimming and J lost 6 bases, with 8 bases between them. The CDR3 consists of 11 residues. Here the CDR3 reads CASRQRNGYTF. CDR3 DNA: TGTGCCAGCAGGCAGAGGAATGGCTACACCTTC.

This clone was seen once. J is TRBJ1-2 and V is TRBV28, with TRBD1 identical over 7 bases. The J segment lost 4 bases and the V segment lost 6 bases, leaving 14 bases of the junction unmatched. Germline CDR1 is MDHEN and CDR2 is SYDVKM. This CDR3 is built from 16 residues. CDR3 nucleotides: TGTGCCAGCAGAGATCGGACAGGAGTGACGACCTATGGCTACACCTTC. This codes for CASRDRTGVTTYGYTF.

The gene calls are TRBV7-2 and TRBJ2-1, with D unresolved. The CDR3 contains 13 residues. CDR1 is SGHTA and CDR2 is FQGNSA in the germline V gene. Trimming stripped 4 bases from V and 6 bases from J, with 10 bases between. CDR3 nucleotide sequence: TGTGCCAGCAGCTACTACATGGCCAATGAGCAGTTCTTC. It translates to CASSYYMANEQFF. Combining the CDR3 with reference TRBV7-2 and TRBJ2-1 gives the whole variable domain GAGVSQSPSNKVTEKGKDVELRCDPISGHTALYWYRQSLGQGLEFLIYFQGNSAPDKSGLPSDRFSAERTGGSVSTLTIQRTQQEDSAVYLCASSYYMANEQFFGPGTRLTVL.

The genes are TRBV7-2 and TRBJ1-5, with D maybe TRBD1 (6 bases). Looked up from germline, CDR1 is SGHTA and CDR2 is FQGNSA. The V end was cut by 1 base, the J end by 3 bases, with 16 bases between. The CDR3 sequence is 17 residues long. The CDR3 DNA reads TGTGCCAGCAGCTTAGACTCCTGGACAGCCACCAATCAGCCCCAGCATTTT. Translating it yields CASSLDSWTATNQPQHF. Drawing the rest from reference TRBV7-2 and TRBJ1-5, the complete variable domain is GAGVSQSPSNKVTEKGKDVELRCDPISGHTALYWYRQSLGQGLEFLIYFQGNSAPDKSGLPSDRFSAERTGGSVSTLTIQRTQQEDSAVYLCASSLDSWTATNQPQHFGDGTRLSIL.

The chain is built from TRBV2 and TRBJ1-1; D is unresolved. Trimming took off 1 base at V and 3 bases at J, with 6 bases between the two ends. The germline V gene encodes CDR1 SNHLY and CDR2 FYNNEI. This CDR3 is built from 13 residues. CDR3 coding DNA: TGTGCCAGCAGTGAAGTGGAGGACACTGAAGCTTTCTTT. Residues: CASSEVEDTEAFF. The full variable domain, completed using reference TRBV2 and TRBJ1-1, is EPEVTQTPSHQVTQMGQEVILRCVPISNHLYFYWYRQILGQKVEFLVSFYNNEISEKSEIFDDQFSVERPDGSNFTLKIRSTKLEDSAMYFCASSEVEDTEAFFGQGTRLTVV.

The chain links TRBV18 to TRBJ2-7; the D is unclear. Between the trimmed V and J ends, which lost 2 bases and 2 bases, there was a span of 13 bases. This CDR3 comprises 15 residues. From germline, CDR1 is KGHSH and CDR2 LQKENI. CDR3 amino acids: CASSPFSDRTYEQYF. In nucleotides, the CDR3 is TGTGCCAGCTCACCATTCTCCGACCGCACCTACGAGCAGTACTTC.

The chain joins TRBV5-1 to TRBJ2-2, with 8 bases lining up with TRBD1. The CDR3 length is 14 residues. Germline assignment: CDR1 SGHRS and CDR2 YFSETQ. Trimming took 4 bases from V and 4 from J; bases not matched to a gene: 3. Written as DNA, the CDR3 is TGCGCCAGCAGCACAGGGGGTGGCACCGGGGAGCTGTTTTTT. Its protein is CASSTGGGTGELFF.

The genes are TRBV27 and TRBJ2-7, with TRBD1 matching 9 bases. Germline V gene data show CDR1 as MNHEY and CDR2 as SMNVEV (reference sequence). V dropped 5 bases and J dropped 0; count of bases not matched to a gene: 5. This CDR3 has 15 amino acids. CDR3 nucleotide sequence: TGTGCCAGCAGTACGCCGACAGGGGGCTCCTACGAGCAGTACTTC. Protein sequence: CASSTPTGGSYEQYF.

The chain is built from TRBV10-3 and TRBJ1-2; 9 nucleotides line up with TRBD1. V was clipped by 3 bases and J by 8 bases; unmatched bases: 7. Germline V CDR1 and CDR2: ENHRY, SYGVKD. CDR3 length: 14 residues. The CDR3 is CAISDLRDREGYTF. The CDR3 DNA reads TGTGCCATCAGTGATCTCCGGGACAGGGAAGGCTACACCTTC.

The chain carries TRBV7-9 and TRBJ1-2; D remains ambiguous. V was trimmed by 3 bases and J by 8 bases, leaving 16 bases between them. CDR3 length: 14 amino acids. From germline, CDR1 is SEHNR and CDR2 FQNEAQ (reference sequence). CDR3 region: CASSLRRDSSGYTF. The CDR3 region has the DNA TGTGCCAGCAGCTTGCGCCGGGATTCGTCCGGCTACACCTTC.